This paragraph reports one TCR beta chain. Its antigen is unknown. Per the germline V gene, CDR1 is MGHRA and CDR2 is YSYEKL. V was trimmed by 6 bases and J by 0 bases, leaving 6 bases between them. CDR3 size: 13 residues. The authors isolated CD4+ T cells after roughly eleven days of culture. The sample is drawn from a study of vaccination effects on CD4 cells after COVID-19. Profiling relied on immunoSEQ multiplex PCR, and the TCRdb table lists in-frame clones only, not all of them. The table shows approximately 40,000 clones, with 82% occurring only once. Specimen: CD4+ T cells from PBMCs cultured without peptide, collected before COVID-19 vaccination. The chain couples TRBV4-1 to TRBJ1-3; no clear D gene. The source of this sequence is a human donor who received a COVID-19 vaccine. DNA of the CDR3: TGCGCCAGCAGACACAGCTCTGGAAACACCATATATTTT. It codes for CASRHSSGNTIYF.